These 29 T cell receptor beta chains originate from one sample sequenced in a study. MiXCR, run by TCRdb on the 5' RACE reads, gives a single entry per CDR3 protein. This table holds tens of thousands of distinct CDR3 sequences, 15% to 20% found once. The sequencing input was naive CD4+ T cells sorted from blood. The subset: naive CD4+ T cells, CD4+CD45RA+CD25-. The receptors here all came from a female donor with breast cancer.

The chain employs TRBV6-5 and TRBJ1-1; no firm D call. V dropped 2 bases and J dropped 10 bases, with 17 bases sitting between them. The length of the CDR3 is 14 residues. Germline lookup yields CDR1 MNHEY and CDR2 SVGAGI. The CDR3 region is CASSYRADYMTAFF. The CDR3 DNA sequence: TGTGCCAGCAGTTACAGGGCAGATTATATGACAGCTTTCTTT.

The table lists this clonotype with a few counts. J is TRBJ1-5 and V is TRBV2; D may be TRBD1 (5 bases). The CDR3 has 15 amino acids. Germline CDR1 SNHLY, CDR2 FYNNEI. The V end lost 0 bases, the J end lost 4 bases, and 10 bases lay between the germline ends. The CDR3 loop reads CASSEAWGANQPQHF. CDR3 DNA: TGTGCCAGCAGTGAAGCGTGGGGCGCAAATCAGCCCCAGCATTTT.

On this clonotype: A single base separates this from a much larger clone, so it may be a read error. The missing conserved phenylalanine or tryptophan at the end of this CDR3 makes a read error likely. The V and J genes are TRBV7-2 and TRBJ1-1; no firm D call. CDR3 length: 13 residues. The V end lost 1 base, the J end lost 7 bases, and 10 bases lay between the germline ends. Germline V gene sequence: CDR1 SGHTA, CDR2 FQGNSA. The CDR3 loop is CASSLGAGVEAFV. The CDR3 DNA is TGTGCCAGCAGCTTAGGGGCAGGAGTTGAAGCTTTCGTT.

The sample holds many counts of this clonotype. The chain uses TRBV12-3 or TRBV12-4 and TRBJ1-5; 10 bases are a match to TRBD1. There are 15 residues in the CDR3. V lost 6 bases, J lost 4 bases, and 6 bases stayed unmatched. CDR3 sequence (DNA): TGTGCCAGCAGCCGGACAGGGGGAGCGAATCAGCCCCAGCATTTT. It yields the protein CASSRTGGANQPQHF.

This clonotype has a count of ten or more. The V gene is TRBV29-1, the J gene TRBJ1-6; no clear D. CDR1 is SQVTM and CDR2 is ANQGSEA in the germline V gene. Trimming stripped 7 bases from V and 10 bases from J, with 17 bases between. The CDR3 runs 13 residues. CDR3 sequence: CSAAAALGSPLHF. In DNA, the CDR3 is TGCAGCGCAGCGGCGGCCCTGGGGTCACCCCTCCACTTT.

This clonotype was recorded at least ten times. One end of the junction is discordant with germline, which a read error may explain. This chain links TRBV7-2 with TRBJ2-3; unclear D gene. The CDR3 runs to 14 residues. The V gene's germline CDR1 is SGHTA and CDR2 FQGNSA. CDR3 in amino acids: CASSPYRTTDMQYF. The CDR3 nucleotides read TGTGCCAGCAGCCCCTACCGGACCACCGATATGCAGTATTTT. The full variable domain, completed using reference TRBV7-2 and TRBJ2-3, is GAGVSQSPSNKVTEKGKDVELRCDPISGHTALYWYRQSLGQGLEFLIYFQGNSAPDKSGLPSDRFSAERTGGSVSTLTIQRTQQEDSAVYLCASSPYRTTDMQYFGPGTRLTVL.

V is TRBV9 and J is TRBJ2-7; D not resolved. CDR1 is SGDLS, CDR2 YYNGEE, per germline. Trimming left V 2 bases short and J 0 bases short, with 9 bases between. The CDR3 loop spans 14 amino acids. CDR3 in DNA: TGTGCCAGCAGCGTCGACCCTATCTCCTACGAGCAGTACTTC. Encoded protein: CASSVDPISYEQYF.

The chain recombines TRBV12-3 or TRBV12-4 with TRBJ2-2; D may be TRBD1 or TRBD2 (5 bases each). Deletions cut 5 bases from V and 3 bases from J, with 16 bases between. The CDR3 is 16 residues long. CDR3 sequence reads: CASSLGVGTYTGELFF. CDR3 DNA: TGTGCCAGCAGTCTAGGGGTTGGGACCTACACCGGGGAGCTGTTTTTT.

This clonotype has a count of ten or more. This chain joins TRBV6-1 and TRBJ2-2; D is unclear. V was clipped by 7 bases and J by 4 bases, with 10 bases between them. The germline V gene encodes CDR1 MNHNS and CDR2 SASEGT. The CDR3 extends over 13 amino acids. The CDR3 region is CASKLWGTGELFF. Written as DNA, the CDR3 is TGTGCCAGCAAGTTATGGGGCACCGGGGAGCTGTTTTTT.

This chain connects TRBV20-1 to TRBJ1-6; D unresolved. Trimming removed 1 base at V and 6 bases at J, with 7 bases between. The germline V gene has CDR1 DFQATT and CDR2 SNEGSKA (reference sequence). The length of the CDR3 is 13 residues. CDR3 protein: CSARAVSNSPLHF. The CDR3 nucleotides read TGCAGTGCTAGAGCGGTCTCTAATTCACCCCTCCACTTT.

This chain links TRBV12-3 or TRBV12-4 with TRBJ2-2; D unresolved. There are 12 residues in the CDR3. V dropped 4 bases and J dropped 7 bases, with 7 bases sitting between them. The CDR3 is CASSSGFGELFF. In nucleotides, the CDR3 is TGTGCCAGCAGTTCAGGATTCGGGGAGCTGTTTTTT.

By share, this clonotype counts as medium-sized. This sequence joins TRBV29-1 and TRBJ1-5; maybe TRBD1 (5 bases). V was trimmed by 4 bases and J by 1 base, leaving 8 bases between them. Germline CDR1 is SQVTM and CDR2 is ANQGSEA. This CDR3 is 13 amino acids long. The CDR3 DNA follows: TGCAGCGTTGGTGGGGGAAGCAATCAGCCCCAGCATTTT. Its protein product is CSVGGGSNQPQHF.

This chain uses TRBV29-1 with TRBJ2-7; maybe TRBD2 (7 bases). The CDR3 covers 13 residues. Per the germline V gene, CDR1 is SQVTM and CDR2 is ANQGSEA. V gave up 7 bases and J gave up 5 bases, with 18 bases separating them. CDR3 sequence reads: CSGGAGEVDEQYF. DNA of the CDR3: TGCAGCGGGGGGGCGGGAGAGGTGGACGAGCAGTACTTC.

This clonotype showed up just a few times. CDR3 coding DNA: TGTGCCAGCTCACTACGCCTCGGGACAGGGGGCATTCAGGGCGAGACCCAGTACTTC. Its protein product is CASSLRLGTGGIQGETQYF. The genes are TRBV18 and TRBJ2-5; 12 bases map to TRBD1. This CDR3 is 19 amino acids long. Unmatched junction bases numbered 17, after V lost 4 bases and J lost 5 bases. Looked up from germline, CDR1 is KGHSH and CDR2 is LQKENI.

The sample holds many counts of this clonotype. The chain recombines TRBV6-1 with TRBJ2-1, with 7 bases identical to TRBD1. Trimming cost V 5 bases and J 6 bases; bases outside gene matches: 13. The CDR3 consists of 16 residues. Per germline, CDR1 MNHNS and CDR2 SASEGT. The CDR3 DNA is TGTGCCAGCAGTTATAGACTGGGCGACAGGGCCAATGAGCAGTTCTTC. Its translation is CASSYRLGDRANEQFF.

The sample holds a few counts of this clonotype. This chain uses TRBV11-2 with TRBJ2-7, with TRBD1 matching 8 bases. Germline V CDR1 and CDR2: SGHAT, FQNNGV. Germline trimming cut 5 bases from V and 2 bases from J; bases unmatched to any gene: 14. The length of the CDR3 is 17 residues. The chain's CDR3 is CASSRIRGQAVTYEQYF. For the CDR3, the DNA is TGTGCCAGCAGCAGAATCAGGGGACAGGCGGTCACCTACGAGCAGTACTTC.

This clonotype was counted between two and nine times. The V and J genes are TRBV29-1 and TRBJ2-6; D is unclear. The germline V gene encodes CDR1 SQVTM and CDR2 ANQGSEA. V lost 4 bases, J lost 0 bases, and 10 bases lay in between. The CDR3 sequence is 15 residues long. CDR3 in DNA: TGCAGCGTTGGGGCGATGAACTCTGGGGCCAACGTCCTGACTTTC. This translates into CSVGAMNSGANVLTF.

This clonotype was seen at least ten times. V and J are TRBV5-1 and TRBJ1-2; TRBD1 matches at 7 bases. The V and J ends lost 5 bases and 4 bases, in that order; junction bases with no gene match: 5. This CDR3 has 13 residues. Germline lookup yields CDR1 SGHRS and CDR2 YFSETQ. As DNA, the CDR3 is TGCGCCAGCAGTTCGGGACAGACCTATGGCTACACCTTC. Translation gives CASSSGQTYGYTF.

This clonotype was seen only a few times. The rearrangement uses TRBV5-1 and TRBJ2-3; D may be TRBD1 or TRBD2 (6 bases each). Germline V gene data show CDR1 as SGHRS and CDR2 as YFSETQ. V was cut by 2 bases and J by 10 bases, with 17 bases left in between. The CDR3 runs 14 residues. The CDR3 bases are TGCGCCAGCAGCTTTCTTGGGGGGCCGGCGGCGCAGTATTTT. Its protein product is CASSFLGGPAAQYF.

At least ten counts were recorded for this clonotype. The rearrangement uses TRBV6-2 or TRBV6-3 and TRBJ1-1; 7 nucleotides agree with TRBD1. CDR1 is MNHEY, CDR2 SVGEGT, per germline. The CDR3 is 15 residues long. After removal of 5 bases from V and 5 bases from J, the junction contained 11 bases not matched to a gene. The CDR3 DNA is TGTGCCAGCAGTGACAAGGGGGCGCGAGGGACTGAAGCTTTCTTT. This codes for CASSDKGARGTEAFF.

For this clonotype: A much larger clone differs by one base, so this may be a read error. The chain links TRBV4-3 to TRBJ2-3; the D is unclear. Germline loops: CDR1 LGHNA, CDR2 YSLEER. The CDR3 runs to 13 residues. As DNA, the CDR3 is TGCACCAGCAGCCGACGGTCTACAGATACGCAGTATTTT. It specifies CTSSRRSTDTQYF.

The chain employs TRBV7-9 and TRBJ1-1; the D is unclear. Trimming shortened V by 5 bases and J by 3 bases, and 10 bases separated the two germline ends. The CDR3 length is 13 residues. The germline V gene encodes CDR1 SEHNR and CDR2 FQNEAQ (reference sequence). The CDR3 DNA is TGTGCCAGCAGCCTAAACACGGACACTGAAGCTTTCTTT. This gives the protein CASSLNTDTEAFF.

In this sample, this clonotype turned up many times. This chain connects TRBV7-8 to TRBJ1-1; 7 bases are shared with TRBD1. The V and J ends lost 5 bases and 4 bases, in that order; junction bases with no gene match: 7. The CDR3 sequence is 14 residues long. Looked up from germline, CDR1 is SGHVS and CDR2 is FQNEAQ. CDR3 sequence (DNA): TGTGCCAGCAGCCGACCGGACAGGCTCACTGAAGCTTTCTTT. It encodes CASSRPDRLTEAFF.

This clonotype was seen repeatedly, ten times or more. This chain uses TRBV27 with TRBJ1-6; a possible D gene is TRBD1 (5 bases). V was clipped by 7 bases and J by 3 bases, with 10 bases between them. Germline-derived CDR1 and CDR2 are MNHEY and SMNVEV (reference sequence). This CDR3 is 14 amino acids long. CDR3 DNA: TGTGCCAGCAACCAGGGATTCTATAATTCACCCCTCCACTTT. As protein: CASNQGFYNSPLHF.

To note about this clonotype: Just one base apart from a much larger clone, this may be a read error. The final CDR3 position lacks the conserved phenylalanine or tryptophan, pointing to a likely read error. The chain combines TRBV5-1 with TRBJ1-1, with D possibly being TRBD1 (6 bases). Trimming pared 3 bases from V and 4 bases from J, leaving 19 bases between. The CDR3 extends over 16 amino acids. Germline CDR1 and CDR2: SGHRS and YFSETQ. The CDR3 protein is CASSSLQTGAITEAFL. The CDR3 DNA reads TGCGCCAGCAGCTCCCTTCAAACGGGGGCAATCACTGAAGCTTTCCTT.

This clonotype was seen a few times. This chain uses TRBV29-1 with TRBJ2-7, with 7 bases identical to TRBD1. The CDR3 has 14 residues. CDR1 SQVTM and CDR2 ANQGSEA come from the germline V gene. Germline trimming cut 4 bases from V and 6 bases from J; bases unmatched to any gene: 12. CDR3 sequence (DNA): TGCAGCGTTGGGGACAGCCATAGTAGATCCGAGCAGTACTTC. Amino acids: CSVGDSHSRSEQYF.

Ten or more counts support this clonotype. The chain links TRBV24-1 to TRBJ2-7; D not certain. Germline V gives CDR1 KGHDR, CDR2 SFDVKD. The germline V and J ends were trimmed by 1 base and 5 bases, with 5 bases remaining between them. This CDR3 contains 12 residues. The CDR3 here is CATSDFRDEQYF. The CDR3 bases are TGTGCCACCAGTGATTTTCGGGACGAGCAGTACTTC.

This clonotype occurred a few times. The chain recombines TRBV2 with TRBJ1-2; D call uncertain. Germline CDR1 SNHLY, CDR2 FYNNEI. This CDR3 region has 14 residues. Trimming removed 6 bases at V and 1 base at J, with 12 bases between. In nucleotides, the CDR3 is TGTGCCAGCAGGGACGGCTCCCTTAACTATGGCTACACCTTC. Residues: CASRDGSLNYGYTF.

There are a few counts of this clonotype. The J gene is TRBJ2-1, the V gene TRBV11-2; D remains unclear. CDR3 size: 17 residues. Germline lookup yields CDR1 SGHAT and CDR2 FQNNGV. The V gene lost 3 bases and the J gene lost 4 bases, with 19 bases spanning the gap. Written as DNA, the CDR3 is TGTGCCAGCAGCTTTATCGTCTCGGGCGGAAATTACAATGAGCAGTTCTTC. Translation: CASSFIVSGGNYNEQFF.